One sample yielded the 10 T cell receptor beta chains listed below, sequenced in a study of shared clonotypes between healthy human individuals. The data were produced by immunoSEQ multiplex PCR, yet TCRdb's version contains in-frame clones alone and is incomplete. Of 2 million to 2.5 million clones listed, over 85% are singletons. The material sequenced was naive CD4+ T cells from PBMCs. Regarding subset: CD45RA+ positively selected. The receptors were sampled from a man between 18 and 29 years old in good health. Some clones in this sample may be carry-over from other donors' samples.

This rearrangement joins TRBV5-1 to TRBJ1-4; no clear D. V dropped 4 bases and J dropped 2 bases, with 12 bases sitting between them. The CDR3 totals 15 residues. CDR1 and CDR2 from the germline V gene are SGHRS and YFSETQ. CDR3 sequence: CASSTWTGTNEKLFF. Written as DNA, the CDR3 is TGCGCCAGCAGCACCTGGACGGGGACTAATGAAAAACTGTTTTTT.

V usage is TRBV27 and J usage is TRBJ2-1; D possibly corresponds to TRBD2 (5 bases). CDR1 and CDR2 from the germline V gene are MNHEY and SMNVEV (reference sequence). The CDR3 runs to 17 residues. V shed 5 bases and J shed 6 bases, with 23 bases lying between them. The DNA for the CDR3 is TGTGCCAGCAGTCGGGATCCCTCTGCACTGTTGGCCAATGAGCAGTTCTTC. Translated, it gives CASSRDPSALLANEQFF.

Remarks on this clone: The same CDR3 arises from other DNA sequences in this sample as well. The chain carries TRBV11-2 and TRBJ2-7; 9 bases are shared with TRBD2. Per germline, CDR1 SGHAT and CDR2 FQNNGV. The CDR3 has 15 residues. The junction had 4 bases not matched to a gene; V was cut back by 4 bases and J by 0 bases. CDR3 coding DNA: TGTGCCAGCAGCTCTAGCGGGACGCTCTCCTACGAGCAGTACTTC. Translating it yields CASSSSGTLSYEQYF.

V and J are TRBV6-1 and TRBJ2-1; 7 nucleotides match TRBD2. Germline V CDR1 and CDR2: MNHNS, SASEGT. There are 16 residues in the CDR3. Trimming cost V 2 bases and J 1 base; bases outside gene matches: 5. Here the CDR3 reads CASSERTGGSYNEQFF. The CDR3 region has the DNA TGTGCCAGCAGTGAAAGGACGGGAGGATCCTACAATGAGCAGTTCTTC.

The genes are TRBV11-1 and TRBJ1-3; 7 positions match TRBD1. V lost 2 bases to trimming and J lost 2 bases; unmatched junction nucleotides: 3. The CDR3 is 15 residues long. Looked up from germline, CDR1 is SGHAT and CDR2 is FQDESV (reference sequence). For the CDR3, the DNA is TGTGCCAGCAGCTTATCGACAGGGACTGGAAACACCATATATTTT. Encoded protein: CASSLSTGTGNTIYF. Based on the CDR3 plus reference TRBV11-1 and TRBJ1-3, the full variable domain is EAEVAQSPRYKITEKSQAVAFWCDPISGHATLYWYRQILGQGPELLVQFQDESVVDDSQLPKDRFSAERLKGVDSTLKIQPAELGDSAMYLCASSLSTGTGNTIYFGEGSWLTVV.

The chain couples TRBV4-3 to TRBJ2-3, with 15 bases lining up with TRBD2. This CDR3 spans 18 amino acids. Germline V lookup: CDR1 LGHNA, CDR2 YSLEER. Trimming cost V 0 bases and J 4 bases; bases outside gene matches: 5. The CDR3 DNA follows: TGCGCCAGCAGCCAAGAAAGGAGGACTAGCGGGAGGGCAGATACGCAGTATTTT. The encoded protein is CASSQERRTSGRADTQYF.

The rearrangement links TRBV5-6 to TRBJ1-5, with TRBD1 as a possible D gene (6 bases). The CDR3 runs 16 residues. Germline CDR1 reads SGHDT; CDR2 reads YYEEEE. The V end lost 4 bases, the J end lost 1 base, and 15 bases lay between the germline ends. In nucleotides, the CDR3 is TGTGCCAGCAGCCGCCGAACAGGGACCAGCAATCAGCCCCAGCATTTT. It translates to CASSRRTGTSNQPQHF.

The V call is TRBV28, the J call TRBJ2-5, with 11 bases identical to TRBD2. Germline V CDR1 and CDR2: MDHEN, SYDVKM. V gave up 4 bases and J gave up 4 bases; unmatched junction bases: 8. The CDR3 sequence is 16 residues long. CDR3: CASSSRLAGTGETQYF. The CDR3 coding sequence is TGTGCCAGCAGTTCCCGACTAGCGGGGACGGGAGAGACCCAGTACTTC.

As for this clone: Different DNA sequences within this sample yield the same CDR3. The DNA for the CDR3 is TGTGCCAGCAGCGTAGTCGGGTCTGGCGAGCAGTACTTC. This sequence encodes CASSVVGSGEQYF. This chain uses TRBV9 with TRBJ2-7; D is unresolved. This CDR3 has 13 amino acids. The germline V and J ends were trimmed by 0 bases and 6 bases, with 10 bases remaining between them. Germline CDR1 is SGDLS and CDR2 is YYNGEE.

This sequence joins TRBV27 and TRBJ2-2; possibly TRBD1 for D (6 bases). From germline, CDR1 is MNHEY and CDR2 SMNVEV (reference sequence). The V gene lost 0 bases and the J gene lost 8 bases, with 19 bases spanning the gap. The CDR3 extends over 17 amino acids. Here the CDR3 DNA reads TGTGCCAGCAGTTTATCGTGGACAGTCTTGGATAGGGGGGAGCTGTTTTTT. Its protein is CASSLSWTVLDRGELFF.